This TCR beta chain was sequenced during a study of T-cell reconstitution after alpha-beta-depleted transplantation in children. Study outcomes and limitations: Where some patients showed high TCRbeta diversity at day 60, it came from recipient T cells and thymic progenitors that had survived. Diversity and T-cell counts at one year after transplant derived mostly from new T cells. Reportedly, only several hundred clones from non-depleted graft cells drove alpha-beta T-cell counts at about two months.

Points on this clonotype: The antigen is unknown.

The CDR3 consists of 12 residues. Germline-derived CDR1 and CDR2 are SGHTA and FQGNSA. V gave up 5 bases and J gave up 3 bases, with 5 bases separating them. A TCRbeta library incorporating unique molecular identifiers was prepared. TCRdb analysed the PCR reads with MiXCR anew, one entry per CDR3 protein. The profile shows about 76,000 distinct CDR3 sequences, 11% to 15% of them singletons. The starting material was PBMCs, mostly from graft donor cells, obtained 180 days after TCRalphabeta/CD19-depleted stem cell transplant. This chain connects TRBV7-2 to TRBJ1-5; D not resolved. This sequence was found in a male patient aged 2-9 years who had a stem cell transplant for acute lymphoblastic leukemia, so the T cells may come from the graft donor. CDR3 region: CASSPNNQPQHF. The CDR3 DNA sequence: TGTGCCAGCAGCCCTAACAATCAGCCCCAGCATTTT.